This T cell receptor beta chain was obtained from a study of cytomegalovirus exposure and HLA in healthy donors. The study, taken as a whole, reports: With high specificity and sensitivity, the classifier reportedly diagnosed cytomegalovirus status. The listing of some 170 TCR beta chains classed them as cytomegalovirus-associated. Later genetic work tied a missense DCLRE1C variant to beta-chain V and J trimming.

The germline V gene has CDR1 SEHNR and CDR2 FQNEAQ (reference sequence). The CDR3 has 15 amino acids. The ends were cut back, 4 bases at V and 2 bases at J, with 14 bases in the middle. Primers: 60 Vbeta forward and 13 Jbeta reverse. The repertoire was sequenced with immunoSEQ multiplex PCR; TCRdb's copy has only in-frame clones and lacks some. The sample carries 150,000 or so clones, approximately 80% recorded once. For this clone: The antigen is undetermined.

The sample was PBMCs. The TCR was taken from a man aged 50-60 years in good health and CMV-seronegative. The rearrangement links TRBV7-9 to TRBJ2-5, with D possibly TRBD1 on 6 matching bases. The CDR3 sequence: CASSSTQTGQETQYF. The CDR3 nucleotides are TGTGCCAGCAGCTCAACTCAGACAGGTCAAGAGACCCAGTACTTC.